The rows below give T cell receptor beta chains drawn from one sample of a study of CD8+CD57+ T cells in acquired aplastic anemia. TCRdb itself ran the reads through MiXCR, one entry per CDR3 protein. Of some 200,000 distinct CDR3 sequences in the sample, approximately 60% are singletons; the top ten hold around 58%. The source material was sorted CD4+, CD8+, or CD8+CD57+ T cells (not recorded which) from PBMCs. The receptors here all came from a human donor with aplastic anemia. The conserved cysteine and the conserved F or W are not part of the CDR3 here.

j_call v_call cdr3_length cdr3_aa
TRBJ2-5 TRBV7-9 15 ASSLAFGTSGTETQY
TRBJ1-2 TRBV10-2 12 ASRLGQGAGGYT
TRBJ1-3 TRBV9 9 ASSPGNTIY
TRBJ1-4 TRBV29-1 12 SARGTAENEKLF
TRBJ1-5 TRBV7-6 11 ASSSYSNQPQH
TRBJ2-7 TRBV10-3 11 ANGSGGTYEQY
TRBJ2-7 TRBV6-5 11 ASSYGAGYEQY
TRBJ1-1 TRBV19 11 ASGIDEDTEAF
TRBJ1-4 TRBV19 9 ASTVGEKLF
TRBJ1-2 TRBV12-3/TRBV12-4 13 ASSPGARGFYGYT
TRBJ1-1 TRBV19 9 ASRKNTEAF
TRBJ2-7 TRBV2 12 ASSEQDSTYEQY
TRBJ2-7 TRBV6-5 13 ASSYSIRQLYEQY
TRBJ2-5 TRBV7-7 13 ASSLGTTYQETQY
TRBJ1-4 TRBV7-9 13 ASSYQQGLNEKLF
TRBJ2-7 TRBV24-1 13 ATSNQLTASYEQY
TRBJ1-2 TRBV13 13 ASSLGGQGRYGYT
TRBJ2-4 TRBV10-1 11 ARDRLAKNIQY
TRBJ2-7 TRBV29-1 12 SAAKSLPSYEQY
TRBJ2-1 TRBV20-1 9 SARVVDEQL
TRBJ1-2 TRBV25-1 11 ASSVDAIDGYT
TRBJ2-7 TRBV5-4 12 ASSLVGRGYEQY
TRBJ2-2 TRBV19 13 ASRPSGRETGELF
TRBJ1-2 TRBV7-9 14 ASTAAESRAGISYT
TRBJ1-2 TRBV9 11 ASKPTGSYGYT
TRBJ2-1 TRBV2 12 AGGGLAGFNEQF
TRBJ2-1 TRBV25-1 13 ASSNHETGNNEQF
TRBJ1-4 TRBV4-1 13 ASSQVEGQNEKLF
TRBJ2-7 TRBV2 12 ASSAGLRIYEQY
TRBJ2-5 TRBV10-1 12 ASSAGQGRQTQY
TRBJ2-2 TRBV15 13 ATTTERGNTGELF
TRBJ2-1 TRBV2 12 ASSWEGSYNEQF
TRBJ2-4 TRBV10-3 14 AISPSAGLAKNIQY
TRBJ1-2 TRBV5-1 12 ASSEGQGTSGYT
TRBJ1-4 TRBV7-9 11 ASSLNWEEKLF
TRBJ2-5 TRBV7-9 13 ASSDPSKGQETQY
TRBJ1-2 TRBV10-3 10 AISEATSGYT
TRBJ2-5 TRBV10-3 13 AISEGGTYEETQY
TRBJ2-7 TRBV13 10 ASSDLASEQY
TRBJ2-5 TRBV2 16 ASSDVGATYSHQETQY
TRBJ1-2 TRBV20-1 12 SARAISGGYGYT
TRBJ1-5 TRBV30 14 AWSVPRDTYNQPQH
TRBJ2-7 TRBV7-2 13 ASSLVAGGRYEQY
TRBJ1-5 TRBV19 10 ASSYPSQPQH
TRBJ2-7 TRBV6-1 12 ASSVPGTGYEQY
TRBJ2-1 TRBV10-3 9 AISPDNERF
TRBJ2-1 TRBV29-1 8 SGGSNEQF
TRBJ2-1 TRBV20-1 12 SALTSGRAGEQF
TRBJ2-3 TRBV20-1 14 SALPPQRDVTDTQY
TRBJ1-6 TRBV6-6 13 ASSYSWDNNSPLH
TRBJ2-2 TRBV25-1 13 ASSEFGGVAGELF
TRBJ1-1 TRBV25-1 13 ASSELGTLNTEAF
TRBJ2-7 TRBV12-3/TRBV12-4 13 ASSSTGTGDYEQY
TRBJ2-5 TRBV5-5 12 ASSLYRDQETQY